This T cell receptor (beta chain) emerged from a study of identifying expanded T cells in peripheral blood. Broader study findings: Variance in clone template counts between approximately 2-week samples significantly increased with total template count across all healthy donors.

This CDR3 has 17 residues. Looked up from germline, CDR1 is ENHRY and CDR2 is SYGVKD. Deletions cut 4 bases from V and 6 bases from J, with 21 bases between. Produced via immunoSEQ multiplex PCR; TCRdb's table is partial and in-frame only. The data contain about 81,000 clones, 84% of them singletons. During the collection period, no donor immune events like infections were recorded. As for this clone: Antigen specificity is unknown.

The chain links TRBV10-3 to TRBJ2-2; D is perhaps TRBD2 (7 bases). Sequencing was done on a sample of blood. The TCR was taken from a person aged 18 to 75 in good health. CDR3 sequence (DNA): TGTGCCATCAGTGGGGGGCGGGAGCGGGAAGGCGCCGGGGAGCTGTTTTTT. This sequence encodes CAISGGREREGAGELFF.